These 5 T cell receptor beta chains were all obtained from the same sample, sequenced in a study of blood T cell repertoires in COVID-19. This table comes from immunoSEQ multiplex PCR, and its TCRdb copy is limited to in-frame clones, with some not included. The sample holds over 300,000 clones, almost 90% seen once. Source material: peripheral blood. The origin of the receptors is a man aged 18 to 35 with active or convalescent COVID-19.

This sequence joins TRBV7-6 and TRBJ1-1; D ambiguous. The CDR3 loop spans 16 amino acids. The germline gives CDR1 SGHVS, CDR2 FNYEAQ. The germline V and J ends were trimmed by 1 base and 3 bases, with 15 bases remaining between them. CDR3 sequence (DNA): TGTGCCAGCAGCTTAGAGGCCGACGGGGTTGACACTGAAGCTTTCTTT. It codes for CASSLEADGVDTEAFF.

The chain is built from TRBV19 and TRBJ1-1; D unresolved. V was trimmed by 5 bases and J by 3 bases, leaving 4 bases between them. Per germline, CDR1 LNHDA and CDR2 SQIVND (reference sequence). The CDR3 is made up of 11 amino acids. Written as DNA, the CDR3 is TGTGCCAGTAGTCGGGACACTGAAGCTTTCTTT. Amino acid sequence: CASSRDTEAFF.

The chain is built from TRBV2 and TRBJ1-2, with TRBD1 identical over 9 bases. The CDR3 runs to 15 residues. The germline CDR1 and CDR2 sequences are SNHLY and FYNNEI. With V trimmed by 2 bases and J by 0 bases, 1 base remained unmatched. As DNA, the CDR3 is TGTGCCAGCAGTGAAAGACAGGGGGCTAACTATGGCTACACCTTC. This sequence encodes CASSERQGANYGYTF.

This clone has a handful of counts. The chain links TRBV6-2 or TRBV6-3 to TRBJ2-3; unclear D gene. The V gene lost 0 bases and the J gene lost 4 bases, with 8 bases spanning the gap. Germline assignment: CDR1 MNHEY and CDR2 SVGEGT. The CDR3 runs 14 residues. CDR3 sequence: CASSYSRVSDTQYF. For the CDR3, the DNA is TGTGCCAGCAGTTACTCCCGGGTTTCAGATACGCAGTATTTT.

The chain links TRBV11-1 to TRBJ1-4, with 9 bases fitting TRBD1. The CDR3 contains 16 residues. Trimming took 5 bases from V and 7 from J; bases not matched to a gene: 11. Germline assignment: CDR1 SGHAT and CDR2 FQDESV (reference sequence). This CDR3 reads CASSPIPGTGREKLFF. Here the CDR3 DNA reads TGTGCCAGCAGCCCAATACCCGGGACAGGGCGTGAAAAACTGTTTTTT.